This TCR beta chain was observed in a study of blood T cell repertoires in COVID-19. This clone was seen a single time. Trimming removed 0 bases from V and 0 bases from J, with 10 bases in between. CDR1 and CDR2 (germline): SGHAT, FQDESV (reference sequence). This CDR3 comprises 16 residues. The data were produced by immunoSEQ multiplex PCR, yet TCRdb's version contains in-frame clones alone and is incomplete. The sample holds about 75,000 clones, about 91% seen once. The clonotype was recovered from a woman aged 70-85 years with acute or convalescent COVID-19. Sequenced input: peripheral blood. The V and J genes are TRBV11-1 and TRBJ2-3; D gene uncertain. The CDR3 bases are TGTGCCAGCAGCTTAGCGGTCGACACTAGCACAGATACGCAGTATTTT. Encoded protein: CASSLAVDTSTDTQYF.